A selection of T cell receptor beta chains follows, all from one sample in a study of spatial heterogeneity in lung cancer. TCRdb reprocessed the 5' RACE reads via MiXCR and lists one record per CDR3 protein. The top ten clones hold 7.2% of a sample with about 75,000 distinct CDR3 sequences, less than 15% of them seen once. Specimen: PBMCs, collected at surgery. The source of these receptors is a male donor with early-stage non-small cell lung cancer. CDR3s include the opening cysteine and the closing phenylalanine or tryptophan. A D gene is named only where the DNA matches it firmly. Clone size is not always given. Where it is, it says once, few, many or a class for expanded clones.

V gene: TRBV5-4; D gene: NA; clone size: NA; J gene: TRBJ2-7; CDR3 protein: CASSLSAAVYEQYF; CDR3 DNA: TGTGCCAGCAGCTTATCAGCGGCAGTTTACGAGCAGTACTTC
V gene: TRBV4-1; D gene: NA; clone size: few; J gene: TRBJ1-6; CDR3 protein: CASSQVSGLGDSPLHF; CDR3 DNA: TGCGCCAGCAGCCAAGTCTCGGGGTTAGGGGATTCACCCCTCCACTTT
V gene: TRBV4-1; D gene: NA; clone size: many; J gene: TRBJ1-1; CDR3 protein: CASSQAGGGTEAFF; CDR3 DNA: TGCGCCAGCAGCCAAGCTGGGGGTGGCACTGAAGCTTTCTTT
V gene: TRBV29-1; D gene: TRBD1; clone size: few; J gene: TRBJ1-1; CDR3 protein: CSVPGQAATEAFF; CDR3 DNA: TGCAGCGTCCCGGGACAGGCCGCCACTGAAGCTTTCTTT
V gene: TRBV7-9; D gene: NA; clone size: few; J gene: TRBJ1-1; CDR3 protein: CASSHQWGPNTEAFF; CDR3 DNA: TGTGCCAGCAGCCACCAATGGGGGCCGAACACTGAAGCTTTCTTT
V gene: TRBV6-1; D gene: NA; clone size: few; J gene: TRBJ1-5; CDR3 protein: CASSAVTGGPQHF; CDR3 DNA: TGTGCCAGCAGTGCCGTGACCGGCGGTCCCCAGCATTTT
V gene: TRBV7-9; D gene: TRBD2; clone size: many; J gene: TRBJ2-7; CDR3 protein: CASSLAAGGSYEQYF; CDR3 DNA: TGTGCCAGCAGCTTAGCGGCGGGGGGCTCCTACGAGCAGTACTTC
V gene: TRBV7-9; D gene: NA; clone size: many; J gene: TRBJ2-2; CDR3 protein: CASSVATLTPNTGELFF; CDR3 DNA: TGTGCCAGCAGCGTAGCGACACTAACCCCGAACACCGGGGAGCTGTTTTTT
V gene: TRBV7-6; D gene: NA; clone size: many; J gene: TRBJ1-4; CDR3 protein: CASSLEATTNEKLFF; CDR3 DNA: TGTGCCAGCAGCTTAGAAGCCACAACTAATGAAAAACTGTTTTTT
V gene: TRBV2; D gene: TRBD2; clone size: NA; J gene: TRBJ2-7; CDR3 protein: CASRLAGTSYEQYF; CDR3 DNA: TGTGCCAGCAGACTAGCGGGAACCTCCTACGAGCAGTACTTC
V gene: TRBV4-2; D gene: NA; clone size: few; J gene: TRBJ2-6; CDR3 protein: CASSQDQVGKGTRANVLTF; CDR3 DNA: TGTGCCAGCAGCCAAGATCAAGTTGGGAAGGGAACGAGGGCCAACGTCCTGACTTTC
V gene: TRBV2; D gene: NA; clone size: few; J gene: TRBJ2-2; CDR3 protein: CASIIETPGTGELFF; CDR3 DNA: TGTGCCAGCATAATCGAGACCCCCGGCACCGGGGAGCTGTTTTTT
V gene: TRBV7-6; D gene: NA; clone size: few; J gene: TRBJ1-2; CDR3 protein: CASSALTGSYGYTF; CDR3 DNA: TGTGCCAGCAGCGCCCTGACAGGATCATATGGCTACACCTTC
V gene: TRBV7-9; D gene: NA; clone size: many; J gene: TRBJ2-1; CDR3 protein: CASSWLSGDEQFF; CDR3 DNA: TGTGCCAGCAGCTGGTTGAGTGGTGATGAGCAGTTCTTC
V gene: TRBV6-2/TRBV6-3; D gene: TRBD1; clone size: few; J gene: TRBJ2-3; CDR3 protein: CASSYSGTGGTDTQYF; CDR3 DNA: TGTGCCAGCAGTTACTCGGGGACAGGGGGCACAGATACGCAGTATTTT
V gene: TRBV19; D gene: NA; clone size: many; J gene: TRBJ1-5; CDR3 protein: CASSIQSISNQPQHF; CDR3 DNA: TGTGCCAGTAGTATACAGTCGATTAGCAATCAGCCCCAGCATTTT
V gene: TRBV24-1; D gene: NA; clone size: few; J gene: TRBJ2-3; CDR3 protein: CATAARGSDTQYF; CDR3 DNA: TGTGCCACCGCCGCCCGGGGATCGGATACGCAGTATTTT
V gene: TRBV18; D gene: NA; clone size: NA; J gene: TRBJ2-1; CDR3 protein: CASSPPGLNEQFF; CDR3 DNA: TGTGCCAGCTCACCGCCTGGCCTAAATGAGCAGTTCTTC
V gene: TRBV7-3; D gene: NA; clone size: many; J gene: TRBJ2-1; CDR3 protein: CASSLDFSNEQFF; CDR3 DNA: TGTGCCAGCAGCTTGGACTTCTCCAATGAGCAGTTCTTC
V gene: TRBV9; D gene: TRBD1; clone size: many; J gene: TRBJ2-7; CDR3 protein: CASSRTGSYEQYF; CDR3 DNA: TGTGCCAGCAGCAGGACAGGGAGCTACGAGCAGTACTTC
V gene: TRBV2; D gene: TRBD1; clone size: few; J gene: TRBJ2-2; CDR3 protein: CASSETRGPGTGELFF; CDR3 DNA: TGTGCCAGCAGTGAGACCAGGGGGCCTGGAACCGGGGAGCTGTTTTTT
V gene: TRBV27; D gene: NA; clone size: few; J gene: TRBJ1-5; CDR3 protein: CASKISWGGNQPQHF; CDR3 DNA: TGTGCCAGCAAGATAAGTTGGGGGGGCAATCAGCCCCAGCATTTT
V gene: TRBV19; D gene: TRBD1; clone size: NA; J gene: TRBJ2-3; CDR3 protein: CASSPGTVLDTQYF; CDR3 DNA: TGTGCCAGTAGTCCGGGGACAGTCTTGGATACGCAGTATTTT
V gene: TRBV5-1; D gene: NA; clone size: few; J gene: TRBJ2-3; CDR3 protein: CASSLSGTSTDTQYF; CDR3 DNA: TGCGCCAGCAGCTTAAGCGGTACTAGCACAGATACGCAGTATTTT
V gene: TRBV20-1; D gene: NA; clone size: many; J gene: TRBJ1-5; CDR3 protein: CSATAANNQPQHF; CDR3 DNA: TGCAGTGCCACGGCAGCTAACAATCAGCCCCAGCATTTT
V gene: TRBV3-1; D gene: TRBD2; clone size: NA; J gene: TRBJ2-1; CDR3 protein: CASRPSGYNEQFF; CDR3 DNA: TGTGCCAGCAGACCTAGCGGATACAATGAGCAGTTCTTC
V gene: TRBV6-2/TRBV6-3; D gene: NA; clone size: few; J gene: TRBJ1-5; CDR3 protein: CASSYVLGVQPQHF; CDR3 DNA: TGTGCCAGCAGTTACGTGTTGGGGGTTCAGCCCCAGCATTTT
V gene: TRBV28; D gene: NA; clone size: many; J gene: TRBJ1-1; CDR3 protein: CASSPLGPNTEAFF; CDR3 DNA: TGTGCCAGCAGTCCTTTAGGTCCAAACACTGAAGCTTTCTTT
V gene: TRBV12-3/TRBV12-4; D gene: TRBD1; clone size: few; J gene: TRBJ1-1; CDR3 protein: CASSPQGTVGEAFF; CDR3 DNA: TGTGCCAGCAGTCCACAGGGGACAGTGGGTGAAGCTTTCTTT
V gene: TRBV12-3/TRBV12-4; D gene: TRBD2; clone size: few; J gene: TRBJ2-1; CDR3 protein: CASSRIAGGLNEQFF; CDR3 DNA: TGTGCCAGCAGTCGAATAGCGGGAGGGCTTAATGAGCAGTTCTTC
V gene: TRBV7-2; D gene: TRBD2; clone size: NA; J gene: TRBJ2-3; CDR3 protein: CASSPSGKAQYF; CDR3 DNA: TGTGCCAGCAGCCCTAGCGGGAAGGCGCAGTATTTT
V gene: TRBV2; D gene: NA; clone size: NA; J gene: TRBJ1-2; CDR3 protein: CASNFRGAANYGYTF; CDR3 DNA: TGTGCCAGCAATTTTCGGGGGGCCGCAAACTATGGCTACACCTTC
V gene: TRBV29-1; D gene: NA; clone size: NA; J gene: TRBJ2-7; CDR3 protein: CSVEVGTGTEQYF; CDR3 DNA: TGCAGCGTTGAAGTCGGAACAGGGACCGAGCAGTACTTC
V gene: TRBV5-1; D gene: NA; clone size: many; J gene: TRBJ1-1; CDR3 protein: CASSLGNTNTEAFF; CDR3 DNA: TGCGCCAGCAGCTTGGGGAATACGAACACTGAAGCTTTCTTT
V gene: TRBV5-5; D gene: NA; clone size: few; J gene: TRBJ1-1; CDR3 protein: CASSWLRVDTEAFF; CDR3 DNA: TGTGCCAGCAGCTGGCTCCGAGTGGACACTGAAGCTTTCTTT
V gene: TRBV4-2; D gene: NA; clone size: NA; J gene: TRBJ2-7; CDR3 protein: CASSQELWGEYEQYF; CDR3 DNA: TGTGCCAGCAGCCAAGAACTTTGGGGGGAATACGAGCAGTACTTC
V gene: TRBV20-1; D gene: NA; clone size: few; J gene: TRBJ1-4; CDR3 protein: CSARDAGKDEKLFF; CDR3 DNA: TGCAGTGCTAGAGATGCGGGGAAAGATGAAAAACTGTTTTTT
V gene: TRBV29-1; D gene: TRBD2; clone size: few; J gene: TRBJ2-5; CDR3 protein: CSVDFKRDGETQYF; CDR3 DNA: TGCAGCGTTGATTTCAAGCGGGACGGGGAGACCCAGTACTTC
V gene: TRBV6-5; D gene: NA; clone size: NA; J gene: TRBJ1-5; CDR3 protein: CASKRAGVLDQPQHF; CDR3 DNA: TGTGCCAGCAAAAGAGCAGGGGTACTCGATCAGCCCCAGCATTTT
V gene: TRBV7-2; D gene: NA; clone size: few; J gene: TRBJ1-1; CDR3 protein: CASSLEGDTEAFF; CDR3 DNA: TGTGCCAGCAGCTTAGAGGGGGACACTGAAGCTTTCTTT
V gene: TRBV6-2/TRBV6-3; D gene: TRBD2; clone size: many; J gene: TRBJ2-7; CDR3 protein: CASSPGLAGGEQYF; CDR3 DNA: TGTGCCAGCAGCCCGGGACTAGCGGGAGGCGAGCAGTACTTC
V gene: TRBV18; D gene: TRBD1; clone size: few; J gene: TRBJ1-1; CDR3 protein: CASSSDRGTEAFF; CDR3 DNA: TGTGCCAGCTCGTCGGACAGGGGAACTGAAGCTTTCTTT
V gene: TRBV9; D gene: NA; clone size: NA; J gene: TRBJ2-7; CDR3 protein: CASSVEGSMEQYF; CDR3 DNA: TGTGCCAGCAGCGTAGAAGGCTCGATGGAGCAGTACTTC